One and the same sample provided the 5 T cell receptor beta chains below, sequenced in a study of blood T cell repertoires in COVID-19. The assay was immunoSEQ multiplex PCR, and TCRdb's table has in-frame clones only and misses some. The table includes 250,000 to 300,000 clones, approximately 85% detected once. The sample was PBMCs or T cells enriched from blood (not recorded which). These receptors were collected from a woman aged 50 to 65 who had recovered from COVID-19.

The chain employs TRBV7-2 and TRBJ2-3, with D possibly being TRBD2 (6 bases). The CDR3 has 15 residues. Germline-derived CDR1 and CDR2 are SGHTA and FQGNSA. V was clipped by 1 base and J by 2 bases, with 10 bases between them. The CDR3 nucleotides read TGTGCCAGCAGCTTAGTGGGGAGGCCCACAGATACGCAGTATTTT. This sequence encodes CASSLVGRPTDTQYF.

The V gene is TRBV27, the J gene TRBJ1-5; D remains ambiguous. This CDR3 has 14 amino acids. The V gene's germline CDR1 is MNHEY and CDR2 SMNVEV (reference sequence). Deletions cut 6 bases from V and 6 bases from J, with 15 bases between. For the CDR3, the DNA is TGTGCCAGCAGAGAATTCTCGGGGAGTCAGCCCCAGCATTTT. Translating it yields CASREFSGSQPQHF.

The chain combines TRBV5-1 with TRBJ2-7; 7 positions agree with TRBD1. After removal of 4 bases from V and 2 bases from J, the junction contained 6 bases not matched to a gene. Germline CDR1 reads SGHRS; CDR2 reads YFSETQ. The CDR3 is 14 residues long. The CDR3 region has the DNA TGCGCCAGCAGCACCGGGACAGCCCCCTACGAGCAGTACTTC. It encodes CASSTGTAPYEQYF.

This clone has just one count. J is TRBJ1-1 and V is TRBV4-2; D not resolved. Germline V gives CDR1 LGHNA, CDR2 YNFKEQ. This CDR3 is built from 14 residues. Between the trimmed V and J ends, which lost 1 base and 1 base, there was a span of 7 bases. The CDR3 nucleotides read TGTGCCAGCAGCCAAGTGAGGCAGAACACTGAAGCTTTCTTT. As protein: CASSQVRQNTEAFF.

The genes are TRBV5-1 and TRBJ2-3; 8 nucleotides align to TRBD2. The germline V gene has CDR1 SGHRS and CDR2 YFSETQ. The CDR3 consists of 14 residues. Losses at the gene ends were 0 bases for V and 4 bases for J; bases not matched to a gene: 1. CDR3 sequence (DNA): TGCGCCAGCAGCTTGGCGGGAGGGCCAGATACGCAGTATTTT. Translated: CASSLAGGPDTQYF.